This passage covers 23 T cell receptor beta chains from one sample sequenced in a study of blood T cell repertoires in COVID-19 (TCRdb year 2020). Libraries came from the immunoSEQ multiplex PCR assay. TCRdb re-hosts the immuneACCESS table, in-frame sequences only. Its copies lack some clones; in the studies checked, an unresolved V gene accounts for under half of them, and the cause for the rest is not known. The sample contains 200,000 to 250,000 clones, almost 85% of them found a single time. Of the sample, about 4% is held by the ten largest clones. Material: peripheral blood. The receptors shown here come from a man aged 50 to 60 with acute or convalescent COVID-19.

This chain connects TRBV6-5 to TRBJ1-6, with no clear D. The CDR3 spans 16 residues. Germline V gene lookup returns CDR1 MNHEY and CDR2 SVGAGI. Trimming shortened V by 3 bases and J by 0 bases, and 9 bases separated the two germline ends. Here the CDR3 reads CASSYRFSSYNSPLHF. CDR3 sequence (DNA): TGTGCCAGCAGTTATCGGTTTAGCTCCTATAATTCACCCCTCCACTTT.

The V call is TRBV12-3 or TRBV12-4, the J call TRBJ2-5; TRBD2 agrees at 9 bases. Trimming took 6 bases from V and 5 from J; bases not matched to a gene: 4. CDR3 length equals 13 residues. Here the CDR3 reads CASRREGQETQYF. The CDR3 bases are TGTGCCAGCAGGCGGGAGGGGCAGGAGACCCAGTACTTC.

This clone came up a few times. The chain has TRBV7-8 and TRBJ1-2; 12 positions match TRBD1. The germline gives CDR1 SGHVS, CDR2 FQNEAQ. CDR3 length: 16 residues. V gave up 4 bases and J gave up 4 bases; unmatched junction bases: 7. The CDR3 nucleotides are TGTGCCAGCAGCTCGCAGGGACAGGGGGCTCGCTATGGCTACACCTTC. As protein: CASSSQGQGARYGYTF.

The chain carries TRBV12-3 or TRBV12-4 and TRBJ2-7; a possible D gene is TRBD1 (6 bases). V was pared by 3 bases and J by 3 bases, with 9 bases between. This CDR3 region has 13 residues. CDR3 amino acids: CASSFNRDYEQYF. The CDR3 DNA reads as TGTGCCAGCAGTTTCAACAGGGACTACGAGCAGTACTTC.

V usage is TRBV12-3 or TRBV12-4 and J usage is TRBJ1-1, with D maybe TRBD1 (6 bases). The CDR3 spans 12 residues. Trimming took 8 bases from V and 4 from J, leaving 11 bases between them. Here the CDR3 reads CASGARGTEAFF. CDR3 DNA sequence: TGTGCCAGCGGGGCCAGGGGCACTGAAGCTTTCTTT.

The genes are TRBV27 and TRBJ2-7; 9 bases match TRBD1. The length of the CDR3 is 16 residues. Trimming cost V 2 bases and J 0 bases; bases outside gene matches: 5. CDR1 is MNHEY, CDR2 SMNVEV, per germline (reference sequence). Here the CDR3 DNA reads TGTGCCAGCAGTTTACGGGGACAGGGAATCTCCTACGAGCAGTACTTC. As protein: CASSLRGQGISYEQYF.

The chain has TRBV3-1 (or the pseudogene TRBV3-2) and TRBJ1-2; D not certain. CDR3 length equals 13 residues. The germline gives CDR1 LGHDT, CDR2 YNNKEL (reference sequence). V shed 1 base and J shed 6 bases, with 9 bases lying between them. The CDR3 loop is CASSQGRPDGYTF. The CDR3 DNA sequence: TGTGCCAGCAGCCAAGGCAGGCCGGATGGCTACACCTTC.

This clone was seen just once. The V gene is TRBV4-2, the J gene TRBJ2-3; D possibly corresponds to TRBD1 (5 bases). Germline V CDR1 and CDR2: LGHNA, YNFKEQ. The ends were cut back, 3 bases at V and 1 base at J, with 17 bases in the middle. The CDR3 extends over 17 amino acids. The CDR3 protein is CASSHPPVGARTDTQYF. CDR3 DNA: TGTGCCAGCAGCCACCCCCCCGTAGGGGCCCGCACAGATACGCAGTATTTT.

V and J are TRBV7-9 and TRBJ1-5; D call uncertain. Trimming removed 5 bases at V and 5 bases at J, with 10 bases between. Germline V gene data show CDR1 as SEHNR and CDR2 as FQNEAQ (reference sequence). The CDR3 extends over 13 amino acids. The CDR3 reads CASSAFADQPQHF. The CDR3 DNA sequence: TGTGCCAGCAGCGCGTTTGCCGATCAGCCCCAGCATTTT.

The chain joins TRBV6-5 to TRBJ1-6; TRBD1 aligns across 7 bases. The CDR3 has 14 residues. Germline V gene sequence: CDR1 MNHEY, CDR2 SVGAGI. V was clipped by 7 bases and J by 10 bases; unmatched bases: 10. CDR3 sequence reads: CASTKLGGHSPLHF. CDR3 nucleotides: TGTGCCAGCACCAAGCTAGGGGGCCACTCACCCCTCCACTTT.

The V gene is TRBV7-2, the J gene TRBJ1-3; 7 bases line up with TRBD1. Germline loops: CDR1 SGHTA, CDR2 FQGNSA. The CDR3 length is 16 residues. Trimming took 5 bases from V and 0 from J; bases not matched to a gene: 7. CDR3: CASSPGQLSSGNTIYF. The CDR3 region has the DNA TGTGCCAGCAGCCCGGGACAGTTGAGCTCTGGAAACACCATATATTTT.

The gene calls are TRBV6-6 and TRBJ1-1; D not resolved. Trimming removed 0 bases at V and 6 bases at J, with 11 bases between. CDR1 MNHNY and CDR2 SVGAGI come from the germline V gene (reference sequence). The length of the CDR3 is 14 residues. This chain's CDR3 is CASSYSPRRAEAFF. CDR3 sequence (DNA): TGTGCCAGCAGTTACTCCCCTAGACGGGCTGAAGCTTTCTTT.

This chain connects TRBV29-1 to TRBJ1-1; D is unresolved. The CDR3 totals 11 residues. Germline CDR1 reads SQVTM; CDR2 reads ANQGSEA. V lost 6 bases, J lost 5 bases, and 10 bases lay in between. The CDR3 reads CSVSFETEAFF. The CDR3 coding sequence is TGCAGCGTCTCTTTCGAGACTGAAGCTTTCTTT.

The V call is TRBV9, the J call TRBJ1-2; D not certain. Germline CDR1 reads SGDLS; CDR2 reads YYNGEE. This CDR3 contains 16 residues. Trimming removed 2 bases at V and 5 bases at J, with 19 bases between. The CDR3 reads CASSVTFAGDGYGYTF. The CDR3 nucleotides are TGTGCCAGCAGCGTCACATTCGCTGGAGATGGGTATGGCTACACCTTC.

The chain joins TRBV19 to TRBJ2-7; 9 bases line up with TRBD2. CDR3 length: 13 amino acids. In germline, CDR1 is LNHDA, CDR2 SQIVND (reference sequence). With 4 bases clipped from V and 6 bases from J, the junction kept 4 bases outside the gene matches. For the CDR3, the DNA is TGTGCCAGTAGTAGGACTAGCGTTTCCGAGCAGTACTTC. It is translated as CASSRTSVSEQYF.

The chain joins TRBV11-2 to TRBJ2-5; D perhaps matches TRBD1 (6 bases). Trimming removed 5 bases from V and 1 base from J, with 14 bases in between. Germline V lookup: CDR1 SGHAT, CDR2 FQNNGV. The CDR3 has 15 amino acids. CDR3 nucleotide sequence: TGTGCCAGCAGCGAAGGGGACACGTTCCAAGAGACCCAGTACTTC. Translation: CASSEGDTFQETQYF.

The V call is TRBV25-1, the J call TRBJ2-3, with TRBD1 matching over 7 bases. The V segment lost 10 bases and the J segment 4 bases; nucleotides outside the gene matches: 11. The CDR3 has 14 amino acids. Germline V gene data show CDR1 as MGHDK and CDR2 as SYGVNS. CDR3: CATRWTGGSDTQYF. CDR3 coding DNA: TGTGCCACCCGATGGACAGGAGGTTCAGATACGCAGTATTTT.

The chain joins TRBV6-5 to TRBJ2-7, with D possibly being TRBD1 (5 bases). Germline V CDR1 and CDR2: MNHEY, SVGAGI. CDR3 length: 14 residues. The ends were cut back, 2 bases at V and 2 bases at J, with 10 bases in the middle. Written as DNA, the CDR3 is TGTGCCAGCAGTTACGGGGCTGAAACCTACGAGCAGTACTTC. This codes for CASSYGAETYEQYF.

V gene TRBV6-5 combines with J gene TRBJ1-3; D is uncertain. The V gene's germline CDR1 is MNHEY and CDR2 SVGAGI. Trimming removed 7 bases at V and 3 bases at J, with 13 bases between. This CDR3 comprises 14 residues. In nucleotides, the CDR3 is TGTGCCAGCACCTTCCGCCAGTTTGGAAACACCATATATTTT. Amino acid sequence: CASTFRQFGNTIYF.

The chain links TRBV19 to TRBJ2-7, with D tentatively TRBD1 (5 bases). CDR3 length: 13 amino acids. V lost 5 bases and J lost 3, with 11 bases in between. Germline CDR1 LNHDA, CDR2 SQIVND (reference sequence). The CDR3 region has the DNA TGTGCCAGTAGTTTCGACAGTGACTACGAGCAGTACTTC. Translated, it gives CASSFDSDYEQYF.

J is TRBJ1-4 and V is TRBV4-1; maybe TRBD1 (6 bases). Germline loops: CDR1 MGHRA, CDR2 YSYEKL. V was cut by 6 bases and J by 3 bases, with 17 bases left in between. This CDR3 contains 16 residues. DNA for the CDR3: TGCGCCAGCAGTGATCCAGGGGCGGTAGCTAATGAAAAACTGTTTTTT. Encoded protein: CASSDPGAVANEKLFF.

V and J are TRBV29-1 and TRBJ1-4, with D uncertain. Germline CDR1 is SQVTM and CDR2 is ANQGSEA. The ends were cut back, 0 bases at V and 5 bases at J, with 7 bases in the middle. The CDR3 length is 13 residues. CDR3 loop: CSVEEGPNEKLFF. As DNA, the CDR3 is TGCAGCGTTGAAGAGGGCCCCAATGAAAAACTGTTTTTT.

The gene calls are TRBV7-2 and TRBJ2-1; tentatively, D is TRBD1 (5 bases). With 5 bases removed from V and 13 bases from J, the gap between germline ends came to 12 bases. This CDR3 is 11 amino acids long. Germline V CDR1 and CDR2: SGHTA, FQGNSA. Here the CDR3 reads CASSKGVYQFF. In nucleotides, the CDR3 is TGTGCCAGCAGCAAAGGGGTTTATCAGTTCTTC.